This T cell receptor beta chain was sequenced in a study of cytomegalovirus exposure and HLA in healthy donors. Researchers ran the PCR with 60 Vbeta and 13 Jbeta primers. Repertoires were generated with immunoSEQ multiplex PCR, while TCRdb's copy carries only in-frame clones and drops some. In the table there are approximately 210,000 clones, roughly three quarters of which are singletons. Germline loops: CDR1 SGHTA, CDR2 FQGNSA. The CDR3 is made up of 16 amino acids. Sample: PBMCs. This sequence was found in a male donor in good health and CMV-seropositive. The chain is built from TRBV7-2 and TRBJ2-5; 7 bases match TRBD2. The better agreement between TRBJ2-7 and the DNA end casts doubt on the J call. CDR3 protein: CASRRPSGPSSYEQYF. CDR3 nucleotides: TGTGCCAGCAGGCGACCTAGCGGCCCGAGCTCCTACGAGCAGTACTTC.